The sequence of this T cell receptor (beta chain) was determined in a study of T cells in localized non-small cell lung cancer. Clones were read by immunoSEQ multiplex PCR, and TCRdb kept only the in-frame ones, dropping some. The sample has 30,000 or so clones; roughly 87% are singletons. The germline V gene has CDR1 SNHLY and CDR2 FYNNEI. The CDR3 spans 14 residues. V shed 2 bases and J 4 bases; nucleotides not matched to a gene: 3. About this clone itself: Its antigen is as yet unknown.

Regarding the study as a whole: Greater blood T cell density accompanied longer overall survival. The highest T cell clonality was in uninvolved adjacent lung, above tumor. Out of the top 100 tumor clones, a median roughly 52 were seen in adjacent lung.

The V and J genes are TRBV2 and TRBJ2-5; TRBD1 matches 8 bases. This receptor was obtained from a woman aged 40-69 years with stage I lung adenocarcinoma. The sequencing here drew on peripheral blood, taken before any cancer treatment. CDR3 in DNA: TGTGCCAGCAGTGAAAGGACAGGGCGAGAGACCCAGTACTTC. Translated: CASSERTGRETQYF.